Described below is a single T cell receptor beta chain sequence and its context. One end of the junction does not line up with germline, which may come from a read error. Looked up from germline, CDR1 is LGHDT and CDR2 is YNNKEL (reference sequence). CDR3 length: 16 amino acids. TCRdb recomputed calls from the RT-PCR reads with MiXCR, one row per CDR3 protein. Of hundreds of thousands of distinct CDR3 sequences detected, 14% appear once; the ten largest clones hold 3.6%. The specimen was memory CD4+ T cells from blood. The chain links TRBV3-1 to TRBJ2-2; D not certain. The receptor was isolated from a female donor in good health, serving as a healthy control. The DNA of the CDR3 is TGTGCCAGCAGCCAAGTTAGTCTTGGGAACGCCGGGGAGCTGTTTTTT. This translates into CASSQVSLGNAGELFF.